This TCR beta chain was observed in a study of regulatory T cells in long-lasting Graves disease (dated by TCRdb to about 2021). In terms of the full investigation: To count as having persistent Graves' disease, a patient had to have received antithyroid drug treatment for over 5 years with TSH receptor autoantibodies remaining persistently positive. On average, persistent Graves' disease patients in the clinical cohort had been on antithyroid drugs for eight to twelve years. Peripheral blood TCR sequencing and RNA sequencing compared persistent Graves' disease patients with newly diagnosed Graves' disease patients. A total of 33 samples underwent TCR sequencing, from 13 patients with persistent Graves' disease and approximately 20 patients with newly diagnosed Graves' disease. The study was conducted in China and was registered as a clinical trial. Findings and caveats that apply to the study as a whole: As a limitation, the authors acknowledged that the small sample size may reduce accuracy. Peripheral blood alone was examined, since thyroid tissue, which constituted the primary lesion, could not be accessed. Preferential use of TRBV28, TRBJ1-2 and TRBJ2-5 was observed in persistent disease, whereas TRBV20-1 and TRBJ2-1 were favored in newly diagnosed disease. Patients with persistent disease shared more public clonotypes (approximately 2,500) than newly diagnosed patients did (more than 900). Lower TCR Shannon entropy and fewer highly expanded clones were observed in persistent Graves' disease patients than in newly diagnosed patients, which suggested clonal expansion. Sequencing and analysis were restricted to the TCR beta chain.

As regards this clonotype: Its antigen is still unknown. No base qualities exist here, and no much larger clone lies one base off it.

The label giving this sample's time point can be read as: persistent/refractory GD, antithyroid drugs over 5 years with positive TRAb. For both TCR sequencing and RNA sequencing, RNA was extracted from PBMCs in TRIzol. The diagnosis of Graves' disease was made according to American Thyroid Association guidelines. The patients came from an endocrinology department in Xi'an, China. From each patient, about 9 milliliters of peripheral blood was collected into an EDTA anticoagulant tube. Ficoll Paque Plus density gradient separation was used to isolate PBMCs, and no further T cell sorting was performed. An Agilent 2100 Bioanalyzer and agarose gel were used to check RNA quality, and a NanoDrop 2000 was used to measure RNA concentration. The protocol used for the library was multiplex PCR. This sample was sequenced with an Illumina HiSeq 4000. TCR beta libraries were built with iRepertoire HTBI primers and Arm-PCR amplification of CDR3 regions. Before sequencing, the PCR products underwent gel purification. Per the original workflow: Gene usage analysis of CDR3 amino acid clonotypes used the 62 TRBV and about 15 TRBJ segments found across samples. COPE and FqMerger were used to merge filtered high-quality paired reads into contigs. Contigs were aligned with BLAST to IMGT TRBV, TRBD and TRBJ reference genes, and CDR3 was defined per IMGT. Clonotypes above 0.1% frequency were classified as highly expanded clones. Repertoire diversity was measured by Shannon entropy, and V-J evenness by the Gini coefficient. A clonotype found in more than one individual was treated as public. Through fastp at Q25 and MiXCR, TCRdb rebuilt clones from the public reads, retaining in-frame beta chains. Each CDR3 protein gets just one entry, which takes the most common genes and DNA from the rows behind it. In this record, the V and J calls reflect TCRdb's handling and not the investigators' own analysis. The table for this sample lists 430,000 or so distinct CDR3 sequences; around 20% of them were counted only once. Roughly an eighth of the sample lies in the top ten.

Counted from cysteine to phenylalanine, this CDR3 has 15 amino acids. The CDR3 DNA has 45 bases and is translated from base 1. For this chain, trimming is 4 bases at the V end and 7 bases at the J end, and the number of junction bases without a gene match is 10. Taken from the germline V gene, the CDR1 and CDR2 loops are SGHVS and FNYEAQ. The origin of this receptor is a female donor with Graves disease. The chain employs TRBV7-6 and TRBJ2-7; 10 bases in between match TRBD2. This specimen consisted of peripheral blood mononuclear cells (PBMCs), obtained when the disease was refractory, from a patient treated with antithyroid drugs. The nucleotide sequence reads TGTGCCAGCAGCTCCCCCGCTAGCGGGAGCTCGGAGCAGTACTTC. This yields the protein CASSSPASGSSEQYF.